This is a list of T cell receptor beta chains from one sample in a study of T cells after somatic rescue of genetic block. Assay used: immunoSEQ multiplex PCR; TCRdb lists only in-frame clones, some missing. The profile shows approximately 71,000 clones, 80% to 95% of them singletons. Sequencing was performed on peripheral blood mononuclear cells (PBMCs). The origin of the receptors is a man in his forties. Each CDR3 is given with its conserved first and last residue. D genes are given only for firm matches. Size is stated for part of the rows, as once, few or many counts, or as a class when the clone is expanded.

J gene: TRBJ1-5
CDR3 length: 14
V gene: TRBV19
clone size: NA
D gene: NA
CDR3 DNA: TGTGCCAGAACGGACAGTGGAGGCAATCAGCCCCAGCATTTT
CDR3 protein: CARTDSGGNQPQHF

J gene: TRBJ1-1
CDR3 length: 15
V gene: TRBV7-2
clone size: once
D gene: TRBD1
CDR3 DNA: TGTGCCAGCAGCTTCGGACAGGGCTTGAACACTGAAGCTTTCTTT
CDR3 protein: CASSFGQGLNTEAFF

J gene: TRBJ1-1
CDR3 length: 15
V gene: TRBV7-9
clone size: NA
D gene: NA
CDR3 DNA: TGTGCCAGCAGCTCCGGGACCCTAATGAACACTGAAGCTTTCTTT
CDR3 protein: CASSSGTLMNTEAFF

J gene: TRBJ2-7
CDR3 length: 16
V gene: TRBV5-3
clone size: NA
D gene: NA
CDR3 DNA: TGTGCCAGAAGCTTGGCCGGACAAGGGGCTACCTACGAGCAGTACTTC
CDR3 protein: CARSLAGQGATYEQYF

J gene: TRBJ2-1
CDR3 length: 15
V gene: TRBV5-1
clone size: once
D gene: NA
CDR3 DNA: TGCGCCAGCAGCTTGGGGACTCTCTCCTACAATGAGCAGTTCTTC
CDR3 protein: CASSLGTLSYNEQFF

J gene: TRBJ2-1
CDR3 length: 13
V gene: TRBV5-1
clone size: NA
D gene: TRBD1
CDR3 DNA: TGCGCCAGCAGCAGGGACAGCCTAGGTGAGCAGTTCTTC
CDR3 protein: CASSRDSLGEQFF

J gene: TRBJ2-7
CDR3 length: 13
V gene: TRBV27
clone size: NA
D gene: NA
CDR3 DNA: TGTGCCAGCAGTTTTGGGAAGGCCTACGAGCAGTACTTC
CDR3 protein: CASSFGKAYEQYF

J gene: TRBJ1-1
CDR3 length: 13
V gene: TRBV4-1
clone size: NA
D gene: TRBD1
CDR3 DNA: TGCGCCAGCAGCCAGACAGGGGGCGAGAGGGCTTTCTTT
CDR3 protein: CASSQTGGERAFF

J gene: TRBJ2-5
CDR3 length: 15
V gene: TRBV15
clone size: NA
D gene: NA
CDR3 DNA: TGTGCCACCAGCAGAGGGGGGCAGTACCAAGAGACCCAGTACTTC
CDR3 protein: CATSRGGQYQETQYF

J gene: TRBJ1-1
CDR3 length: 15
V gene: TRBV27
clone size: NA
D gene: NA
CDR3 DNA: TGTGCCAGCTGGCCCGGGGGGCCCGCTTTATCTGAAGCTTTCTTT
CDR3 protein: CASWPGGPALSEAFF

J gene: TRBJ2-1
CDR3 length: 15
V gene: TRBV11-2
clone size: NA
D gene: TRBD2
CDR3 DNA: TGTGCCAGCAGAACCCTAGCGGGAGTTTACAATGAGCAGTTCTTC
CDR3 protein: CASRTLAGVYNEQFF

J gene: TRBJ2-7
CDR3 length: 15
V gene: TRBV19
clone size: NA
D gene: NA
CDR3 DNA: TGTGCCTGTAGTCCTTGGAGTAGCGGTACCTACGAGCAGTACTTC
CDR3 protein: CACSPWSSGTYEQYF

J gene: TRBJ2-3
CDR3 length: 15
V gene: TRBV6-5
clone size: once
D gene: NA
CDR3 DNA: TGTGCCAGCAGTTACTCAGGCCCGACCACAGATACGCAGTATTTT
CDR3 protein: CASSYSGPTTDTQYF

J gene: TRBJ1-6
CDR3 length: 15
V gene: TRBV6-6
clone size: NA
D gene: NA
CDR3 DNA: TGTGCCAGCAGTCGGCAGAGCTCCTATAATTCACCCCTCCACTTT
CDR3 protein: CASSRQSSYNSPLHF

J gene: TRBJ1-6
CDR3 length: 13
V gene: TRBV6-5
clone size: NA
D gene: NA
CDR3 DNA: TGTGCCAGCACCCCTGGGAGGGGTTCACCCCTCCACTTT
CDR3 protein: CASTPGRGSPLHF

J gene: TRBJ1-1
CDR3 length: 14
V gene: TRBV6-5
clone size: NA
D gene: NA
CDR3 DNA: TGTGCCAGCAGCCGCGGCCCAGGGAACACTGAAGCTTTCTTT
CDR3 protein: CASSRGPGNTEAFF

J gene: TRBJ2-1
CDR3 length: 17
V gene: TRBV14
clone size: NA
D gene: NA
CDR3 DNA: TGTGCCAGCAGCCAACTAATTACCCCCGGGCCCCACAATGAGCAGTTCTTC
CDR3 protein: CASSQLITPGPHNEQFF

J gene: TRBJ2-7
CDR3 length: 13
V gene: TRBV6-5
clone size: NA
D gene: NA
CDR3 DNA: TGTGCCAGCACCCGAGGGAACTCCTACGAGCAGTACTTC
CDR3 protein: CASTRGNSYEQYF

J gene: TRBJ1-1
CDR3 length: 11
V gene: TRBV7-2
clone size: NA
D gene: NA
CDR3 DNA: TGTGCCAGCAGCGAGGGGACAGAAGCTTTCTTT
CDR3 protein: CASSEGTEAFF

J gene: TRBJ1-2
CDR3 length: 20
V gene: TRBV7-6
clone size: NA
D gene: TRBD1
CDR3 DNA: TGTGCCAGCAGCTCCCCAAAGACTGCAACAGGGGTGGAAGGGAACTATGGCTACACCTTC
CDR3 protein: CASSSPKTATGVEGNYGYTF

J gene: TRBJ1-1
CDR3 length: 14
V gene: TRBV2
clone size: few
D gene: TRBD1
CDR3 DNA: TGTGCCAGCAGTCCCGGGACAGAGAACACTGAAGCTTTCTTT
CDR3 protein: CASSPGTENTEAFF

J gene: TRBJ2-1
CDR3 length: 15
V gene: TRBV5-4
clone size: NA
D gene: TRBD2
CDR3 DNA: TGTGCCAGCAGCAGTAGCGGGGGGGCCGTCCATGAGCAGTTCTTC
CDR3 protein: CASSSSGGAVHEQFF

J gene: TRBJ2-7
CDR3 length: 15
V gene: TRBV7-9
clone size: NA
D gene: NA
CDR3 DNA: TGTGCCAGCTCCCCGAGGTCGGGACACATCTACGAGCAGTACTTC
CDR3 protein: CASSPRSGHIYEQYF

J gene: TRBJ1-2
CDR3 length: 16
V gene: TRBV10-3
clone size: NA
D gene: TRBD1
CDR3 DNA: TGTGCCATCAGCCCAGCCGGGACAGGGGGTGACTATGGCTACACCTTC
CDR3 protein: CAISPAGTGGDYGYTF

J gene: TRBJ2-2
CDR3 length: 14
V gene: TRBV25-1
clone size: NA
D gene: NA
CDR3 DNA: TGTGCCAGCAGACCCCCGTCGGGGAGCGGGGAGCTGTTTTTT
CDR3 protein: CASRPPSGSGELFF

J gene: TRBJ2-5
CDR3 length: 19
V gene: TRBV7-9
clone size: NA
D gene: TRBD2
CDR3 DNA: TGTGCCAGCAGCTTTGGAGGACAGGGCTGGACTAGCGGGAGGGGGACCCAGTACTTC
CDR3 protein: CASSFGGQGWTSGRGTQYF

J gene: TRBJ2-5
CDR3 length: 13
V gene: TRBV18
clone size: NA
D gene: NA
CDR3 DNA: TGTGCCAGCTCACTGGACTTACAAGAGACCCAGTACTTC
CDR3 protein: CASSLDLQETQYF

J gene: TRBJ1-1
CDR3 length: 11
V gene: TRBV6-1
clone size: NA
D gene: NA
CDR3 DNA: TGTGCCAGCAGGAGGAGCACTGAAGCTTTCTTT
CDR3 protein: CASRRSTEAFF

J gene: TRBJ2-7
CDR3 length: 15
V gene: TRBV27
clone size: NA
D gene: TRBD1
CDR3 DNA: TGTGCCAGCAGCTACGCCGGGACAGGGACTCACGAGCAGTACTTC
CDR3 protein: CASSYAGTGTHEQYF

J gene: TRBJ1-5
CDR3 length: 14
V gene: TRBV28
clone size: NA
D gene: NA
CDR3 DNA: TGTGCCAGCAACTGGGGGCCTAGCAATCAGCCCCAGCATTTT
CDR3 protein: CASNWGPSNQPQHF

J gene: TRBJ1-5
CDR3 length: 14
V gene: TRBV6-1
clone size: NA
D gene: NA
CDR3 DNA: TGTGCCAGCAGTGATGGAGGTGGCAATCAGCCCCAGCATTTT
CDR3 protein: CASSDGGGNQPQHF

J gene: TRBJ2-1
CDR3 length: 16
V gene: TRBV27
clone size: NA
D gene: TRBD1
CDR3 DNA: TGTGCCAGCAGTTTGTGGGGACAGGGTCTAAGGAATGAGCAGTTCTTC
CDR3 protein: CASSLWGQGLRNEQFF

J gene: TRBJ2-3
CDR3 length: 14
V gene: TRBV18
clone size: NA
D gene: TRBD2
CDR3 DNA: TGTGCCAGCTCCCGGGGGGGTAGCACAGATACGCAGTATTTT
CDR3 protein: CASSRGGSTDTQYF

J gene: TRBJ2-5
CDR3 length: 16
V gene: TRBV4-1
clone size: NA
D gene: NA
CDR3 DNA: TGCGCCAGCAGCCAAGTTTTGGGGGCTGGACGCGAGACCCAGTACTTC
CDR3 protein: CASSQVLGAGRETQYF

J gene: TRBJ1-3
CDR3 length: 15
V gene: TRBV19
clone size: NA
D gene: TRBD1
CDR3 DNA: TGTGCCAGGCAGGGGGCACAGGGCTCTGGAAACACCATATATTTT
CDR3 protein: CARQGAQGSGNTIYF

J gene: TRBJ1-2
CDR3 length: 15
V gene: TRBV28
clone size: NA
D gene: NA
CDR3 DNA: TGTGCCAGCAGAATGGCACAGGGAGTTTCCTATGGCTACACCTTC
CDR3 protein: CASRMAQGVSYGYTF

J gene: TRBJ2-3
CDR3 length: 16
V gene: TRBV7-8
clone size: NA
D gene: TRBD2
CDR3 DNA: TGTGCCAGCAGACTCATCGGACTAGCGGGGGCAGATACGCAGTATTTT
CDR3 protein: CASRLIGLAGADTQYF

J gene: TRBJ2-7
CDR3 length: 15
V gene: TRBV4-3
clone size: few
D gene: TRBD2
CDR3 DNA: TGCGCCAGCAGCCCCCTAGCGGGAGACACCTACGAGCAGTACTTC
CDR3 protein: CASSPLAGDTYEQYF

J gene: TRBJ1-4
CDR3 length: 15
V gene: TRBV7-9
clone size: NA
D gene: TRBD1
CDR3 DNA: TGTGCCAGCAGCCCCCAGACAGGGGCGAATGAAAAACTGTTTTTT
CDR3 protein: CASSPQTGANEKLFF

J gene: TRBJ2-1
CDR3 length: 15
V gene: TRBV16
clone size: NA
D gene: NA
CDR3 DNA: TGTGCCAGCAGCCTGTCAGCATTAGGTGGTGGGGTGCAGTTCTTC
CDR3 protein: CASSLSALGGGVQFF

J gene: TRBJ2-7
CDR3 length: 14
V gene: TRBV9
clone size: NA
D gene: NA
CDR3 DNA: TGTGCCAGCAGCGAGGGGACGGAACTCTACGAGCAGTACTTC
CDR3 protein: CASSEGTELYEQYF

J gene: TRBJ2-1
CDR3 length: 15
V gene: TRBV6-4
clone size: NA
D gene: TRBD2
CDR3 DNA: TGTGCCAGCAGCCCTAGCGGGGGCTCCTACAATGAGCAGTTCTTC
CDR3 protein: CASSPSGGSYNEQFF

J gene: TRBJ2-4
CDR3 length: 15
V gene: TRBV5-6
clone size: NA
D gene: TRBD2
CDR3 DNA: TGTGCCAGCAGCTTGTTAGGCGGGAGAGGAAACATTCAGTACTTC
CDR3 protein: CASSLLGGRGNIQYF

J gene: TRBJ2-5
CDR3 length: 15
V gene: TRBV28
clone size: NA
D gene: TRBD2
CDR3 DNA: TGTGCCAGCAGTTTGAGGTTAGCGGGAGGTCGAGAGCAGTACTTC
CDR3 protein: CASSLRLAGGREQYF

J gene: TRBJ2-7
CDR3 length: 14
V gene: TRBV6-9
clone size: NA
D gene: NA
CDR3 DNA: TGTGCCAGCAGTTACGGGACCCGCGCTAACGAGCAGTACTTC
CDR3 protein: CASSYGTRANEQYF

J gene: TRBJ2-1
CDR3 length: 15
V gene: TRBV15
clone size: NA
D gene: NA
CDR3 DNA: TGTGCCACCAGCCCCCGACAGGTATCCTACAATGAGCAGTTCTTC
CDR3 protein: CATSPRQVSYNEQFF